This T cell receptor beta chain comes out of a study of blood T cell repertoires in COVID-19. Study-wide background: The United States, Italy and Spain supplied acute and convalescent COVID-19 samples.

The CDR3 is 15 amino acids. V trimming: 4 bases; J trimming: 0 bases; junction bases outside the gene matches: 3. Germline values: CDR1 SGHRS, CDR2 YFSETQ. Grouping used clinical history reported by participants in a survey and questionnaire. Profiling relied on immunoSEQ multiplex PCR, and the TCRdb table lists in-frame clones only, not all of them. The sample records about 140,000 clones, about 80% being singletons. Comments on this clone: The same CDR3 also results from other DNA sequences found in this sample.

The V gene is TRBV5-1, the J gene TRBJ1-4; 7 positions agree with TRBD1. The source material was PBMCs or T cells enriched from blood (not recorded which). This sequence was found in a woman between 50 and 59 years old who had recovered from COVID-19. The DNA of the CDR3 is TGCGCCAGCAGCCTGGGACAGACAACTAATGAAAAACTGTTTTTT. It specifies CASSLGQTTNEKLFF.